This T cell receptor beta chain was profiled in a study of shared clonotypes between healthy human individuals (TCRdb year 2020). Concerning the study at large: Three men and two women, aged 18 to 49 years, made up the cohort. The study deeply sequenced blood TCR repertoires of about five healthy adults to estimate repertoire size and the extent of clonotype sharing between individuals. Different laboratories and diverse techniques were used to prepare libraries and sequence TCR repertoires, to increase sequencing depth and limit assay-specific biases. Each donor's leukapheresis produced roughly between about 0.8 and 8.9 billion PBMCs. Per donor, three plates each were used for CD4 naive and CD4 memory, two for CD8 naive, and one for CD8 memory. Overall study results and their limits: Pairwise subsampling led to the expectation that sequencing depth would affect the degree of clonotype sharing among donors. Clonotypes shared by all four sorted-subset donors showed higher generation probabilities than non-shared clonotypes. Larger estimated clonotype richness was generally found for naive subsets than for memory subsets. Approximately 5% of naive CD4, 3.5% of naive CD8, 2.3% of memory CD4, and about 0.4% of memory CD8 clonotypes were shared across several donors. Even with the large sequencing depth, rarefaction of the sorted-subset datasets indicated that sequencing was incomplete. The small number of donors limited the genetic and exposure-history diversity represented. Sampling was restricted to blood, and TCR repertoires in tissues likely differ from the TCR repertoires found in blood.

TCR CDR3 regions were amplified from genomic DNA by multiplex PCR using the deep immunoSEQ assay. Genomic DNA extracted from each cell subset was distributed evenly over all wells of several immunoSEQ 96-well plates, and each plate served as one replicate. For sorted subsets, around 200 ng genomic DNA, equal to 30,000 to 35,000 T cell genomes, was loaded into each replicate PCR. The purified libraries were quantified using a Qubit 3.0 fluorometer, sized with a Bioanalyzer 2100, and then quantified again using the KAPA Library Quantification kit. Every immunoSEQ 96-well plate was sequenced on a dedicated single-read 150-cycle Illumina NextSeq 550 flow cell. In the paper's pipeline: Because the immunoSEQ output held only junctional sequences and lacked quality scores, the filtering could not match the filtering applied to full-length reads. To assign V/J genes and CDR3, sequences were annotated against IMGT germline references using PyIR, a Python wrapper for IgBLAST v1.9. Reads were removed for weak V/J assignments (E-value above 1e-6), missing CDR3, stop codons, out-of-frame junctions, or ambiguous translated residues. A V3J clonotype was defined by an identical inferred V gene, J gene, and CDR3 amino acid sequence. To compute the percentage overlap between repertoires, the number of shared unique clonotypes was divided by the size of the smaller repertoire. RTK rarefaction, the Chao1 estimator, and Recon v2.1 estimates of unobserved clonotypes were used to assess repertoire richness. For all TCRbeta clonotypes obtained by the gDNA method from a few donors, generation probabilities were computed with OLGA. Here the immuneACCESS table is served through TCRdb, limited to in-frame sequences with V and J called. Missing clones are a known gap in these copies; in checked studies unresolved V genes cover under half, and the rest lacks a known reason. V and J calls and clone size follow that table, whereas D and trimming were derived from the DNA. The sample table holds 2 million or so clones, of which roughly 94% were seen once. Jointly, the top ten make up 0.13% of the sample.

The germline V gene provides CDR1 SNHLY and CDR2 FYNNEI. The CDR3 contains 13 residues, cysteine and phenylalanine counted. The sequence is cut down to CDR3 DNA, 39 bases in frame from base 1. V lost 7 bases and J lost 10 bases, and the count of bases not matched to a germline gene is 7. Healthy HIV-negative adults with no recently reported acute infections or vaccinations were included as donors. Every donor was a Caucasian adult living in Nashville, Tennessee, USA. Magnetic negative selection was used to enrich CD4+ T cells, after which naive cells were positively selected on CD45RA and the negative fraction became the memory subset. Blood was collected by leukapheresis, and PBMCs were isolated by Ficoll-Histopaque density gradient centrifugation and then cryopreserved in liquid nitrogen vapor phase. Purity and quantity of every magnetically sorted T cell population were checked by analytical flow cytometry. Genomic DNA was isolated from each sorted fraction and quantified by UV absorbance on a Nanodrop 2000c.

As for this clone: This receptor's antigen is unknown. No base quality information exists; no much larger clone differs at one position.

The sample was naive CD4+ T cells sorted from blood. The sample's cell subset or site label, decoded: CD45RA+ positively selected. This TCR was recovered from a man aged 18-30 years in good health. Recombination connected TRBV2 to TRBJ1-6; the junction holds 7 bases that match TRBD1. The sequenced DNA: TGTGCCAGCATAATACAGGGGACCTCACCCCTCCACTTT. The translation is CASIIQGTSPLHF.